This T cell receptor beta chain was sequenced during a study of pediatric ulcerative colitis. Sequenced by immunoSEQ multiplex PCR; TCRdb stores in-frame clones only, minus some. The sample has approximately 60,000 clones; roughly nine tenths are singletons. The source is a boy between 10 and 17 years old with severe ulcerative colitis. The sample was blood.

The CDR3 nucleotides are TGCGCCAGCAGCTCGGGGGAGAGAACAGATACGCAGTATTTT. It translates to CASSSGERTDTQYF. The rearrangement uses TRBV5-1 and TRBJ2-3; D might be TRBD2 (6 bases). Trimming removed 3 bases from V and 3 bases from J, with 11 bases in between. The CDR3 totals 14 residues. Germline CDR1 and CDR2: SGHRS and YFSETQ.